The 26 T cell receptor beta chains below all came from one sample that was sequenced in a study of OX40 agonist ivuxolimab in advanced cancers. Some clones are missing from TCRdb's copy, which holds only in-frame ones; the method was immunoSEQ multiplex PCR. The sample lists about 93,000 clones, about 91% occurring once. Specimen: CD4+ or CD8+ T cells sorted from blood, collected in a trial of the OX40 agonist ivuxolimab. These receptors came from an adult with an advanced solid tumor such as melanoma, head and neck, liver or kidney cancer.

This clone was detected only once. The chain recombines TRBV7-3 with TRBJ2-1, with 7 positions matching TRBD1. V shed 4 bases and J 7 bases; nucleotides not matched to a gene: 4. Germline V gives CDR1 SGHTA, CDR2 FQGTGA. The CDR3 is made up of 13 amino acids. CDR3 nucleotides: TGTGCCAGCAGCTCGACAGGGAAGAATGAGCAGTTCTTC. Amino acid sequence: CASSSTGKNEQFF.

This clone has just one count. CDR3 in amino acids: CAISPSDGDGTQYF. The DNA for the CDR3 is TGTGCCATCAGCCCGTCAGACGGAGATGGTACGCAGTATTTT. The rearrangement uses TRBV10-3 and TRBJ2-3; D unclear. Trimming removed 6 bases from V and 8 bases from J, with 18 bases in between. The V gene's germline CDR1 is ENHRY and CDR2 SYGVKD. The CDR3 length is 14 residues.

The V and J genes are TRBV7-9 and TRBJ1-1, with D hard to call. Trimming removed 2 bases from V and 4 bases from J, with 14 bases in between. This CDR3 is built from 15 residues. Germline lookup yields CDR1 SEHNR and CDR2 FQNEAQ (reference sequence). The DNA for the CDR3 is TGTGCCAGCAGCTTAACTCCAACAACGGGCACTGAAGCTTTCTTT. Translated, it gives CASSLTPTTGTEAFF.

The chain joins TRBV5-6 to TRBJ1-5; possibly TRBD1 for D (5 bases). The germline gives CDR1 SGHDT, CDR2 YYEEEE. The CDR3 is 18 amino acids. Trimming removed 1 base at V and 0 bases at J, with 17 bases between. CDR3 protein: CASSLYYGTADSNQPQHF. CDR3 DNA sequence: TGTGCCAGCAGCTTGTACTACGGGACGGCAGATAGCAATCAGCCCCAGCATTTT. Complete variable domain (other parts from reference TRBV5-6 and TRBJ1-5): DAGVTQSPTHLIKTRGQQVTLRCSPKSGHDTVSWYQQALGQGPQFIFQYYEEEERQRGNFPDRFSGHQFPNYSSELNVNALLLGDSALYLCASSLYYGTADSNQPQHFGDGTRLSIL.

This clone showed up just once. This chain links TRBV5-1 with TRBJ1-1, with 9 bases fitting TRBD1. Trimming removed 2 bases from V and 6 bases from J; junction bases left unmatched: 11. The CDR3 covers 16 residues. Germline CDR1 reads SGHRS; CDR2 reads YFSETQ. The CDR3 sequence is CASSFQPGQGRSEAFF. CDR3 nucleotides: TGCGCCAGCAGCTTTCAACCGGGACAGGGCCGATCTGAAGCTTTCTTT.

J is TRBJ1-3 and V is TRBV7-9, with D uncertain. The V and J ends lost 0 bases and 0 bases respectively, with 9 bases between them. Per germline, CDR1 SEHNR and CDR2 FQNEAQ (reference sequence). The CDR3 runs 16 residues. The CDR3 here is CASSLASPSSGNTIYF. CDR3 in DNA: TGTGCCAGCAGCTTAGCCAGCCCAAGCTCTGGAAACACCATATATTTT. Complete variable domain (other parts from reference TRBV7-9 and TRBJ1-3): DTGVSQNPRHKITKRGQNVTFRCDPISEHNRLYWYRQTLGQGPEFLTYFQNEAQLEKSRLLSDRFSAERPKGSFSTLEIQRTEQGDSAMYLCASSLASPSSGNTIYFGEGSWLTVV.

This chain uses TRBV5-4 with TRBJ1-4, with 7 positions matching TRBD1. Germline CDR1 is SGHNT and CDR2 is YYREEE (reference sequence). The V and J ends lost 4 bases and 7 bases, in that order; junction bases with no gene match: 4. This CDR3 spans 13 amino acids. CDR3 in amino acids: CASSNDRVEKLFF. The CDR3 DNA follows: TGTGCCAGCAGCAATGACAGGGTTGAAAAACTGTTTTTT. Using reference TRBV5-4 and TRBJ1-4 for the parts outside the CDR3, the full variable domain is ETGVTQSPTHLIKTRGQQVTLRCSSQSGHNTVSWYQQALGQGPQFIFQYYREEENGRGNFPPRFSGLQFPNYSSELNVNALELDDSALYLCASSNDRVEKLFFGSGTQLSVL.

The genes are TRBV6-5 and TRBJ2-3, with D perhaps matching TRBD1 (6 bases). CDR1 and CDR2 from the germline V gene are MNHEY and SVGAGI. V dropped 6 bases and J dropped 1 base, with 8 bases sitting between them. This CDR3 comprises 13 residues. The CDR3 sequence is CASRQGGTDTQYF. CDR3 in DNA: TGTGCCAGCAGACAGGGCGGCACAGATACGCAGTATTTT.

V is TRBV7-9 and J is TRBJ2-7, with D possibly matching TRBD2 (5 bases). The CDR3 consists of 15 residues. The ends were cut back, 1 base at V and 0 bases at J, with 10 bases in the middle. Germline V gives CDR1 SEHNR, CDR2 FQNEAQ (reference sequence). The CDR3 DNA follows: TGTGCCAGCAGCTTAGTCGGAGGCCCCTCCTACGAGCAGTACTTC. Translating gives CASSLVGGPSYEQYF. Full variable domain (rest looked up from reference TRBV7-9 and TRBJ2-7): DTGVSQNPRHKITKRGQNVTFRCDPISEHNRLYWYRQTLGQGPEFLTYFQNEAQLEKSRLLSDRFSAERPKGSFSTLEIQRTEQGDSAMYLCASSLVGGPSYEQYFGPGTRLTVT.

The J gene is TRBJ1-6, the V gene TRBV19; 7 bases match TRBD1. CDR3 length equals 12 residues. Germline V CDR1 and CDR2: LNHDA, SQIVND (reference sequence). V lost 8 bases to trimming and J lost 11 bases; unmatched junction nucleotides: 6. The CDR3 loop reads CASSTGLTPLHF. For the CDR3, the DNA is TGTGCCAGTTCGACAGGGCTGACACCCCTCCACTTT.

CDR3 loop: CASTHSIYSDTQYF. In DNA, the CDR3 is TGTGCCAGCACCCACTCTATATATTCAGATACGCAGTATTTT. The chain couples TRBV25-1 to TRBJ2-3, with D unclear. This CDR3 region has 14 residues. V lost 7 bases to trimming and J lost 4 bases, with 15 bases between them. Per the germline V gene, CDR1 is MGHDK and CDR2 is SYGVNS.

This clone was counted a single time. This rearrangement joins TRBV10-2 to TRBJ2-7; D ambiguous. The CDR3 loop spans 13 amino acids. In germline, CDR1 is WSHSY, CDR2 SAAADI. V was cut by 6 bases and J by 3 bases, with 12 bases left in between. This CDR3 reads CASRTNSLYEQYF. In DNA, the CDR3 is TGCGCCAGCAGAACGAACAGCCTCTACGAGCAGTACTTC.

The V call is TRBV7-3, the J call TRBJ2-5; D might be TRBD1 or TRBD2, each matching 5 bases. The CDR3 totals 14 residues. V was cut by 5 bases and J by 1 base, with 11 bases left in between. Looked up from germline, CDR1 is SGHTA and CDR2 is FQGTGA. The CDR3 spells CASSPAGAQETQYF. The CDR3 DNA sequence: TGTGCCAGCAGCCCAGCCGGGGCCCAAGAGACCCAGTACTTC.

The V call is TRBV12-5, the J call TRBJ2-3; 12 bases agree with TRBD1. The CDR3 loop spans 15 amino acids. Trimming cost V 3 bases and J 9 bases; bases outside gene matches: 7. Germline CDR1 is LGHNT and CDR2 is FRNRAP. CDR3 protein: CASGFGTGGARTQYF. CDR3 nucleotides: TGTGCTAGTGGTTTCGGGACAGGGGGCGCGAGAACGCAGTATTTT.

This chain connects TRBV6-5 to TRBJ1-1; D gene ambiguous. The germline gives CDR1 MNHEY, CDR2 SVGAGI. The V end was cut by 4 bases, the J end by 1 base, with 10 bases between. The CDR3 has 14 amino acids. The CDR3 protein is CASSSIPANTEAFF. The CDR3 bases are TGTGCCAGCAGTTCGATCCCCGCGAACACTGAAGCTTTCTTT.

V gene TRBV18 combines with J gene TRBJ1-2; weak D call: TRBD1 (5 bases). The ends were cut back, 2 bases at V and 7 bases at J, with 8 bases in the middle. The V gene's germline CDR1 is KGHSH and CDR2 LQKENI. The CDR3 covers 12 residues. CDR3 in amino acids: CASSPSGFGYTF. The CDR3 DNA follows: TGTGCCAGCTCACCATCAGGGTTTGGCTACACCTTC. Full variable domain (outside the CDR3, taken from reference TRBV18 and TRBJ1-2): NAGVMQNPRHLVRRRGQEARLRCSPMKGHSHVYWYRQLPEEGLKFMVYLQKENIIDESGMPKERFSAEFPKEGPSILRIQQVVRGDSAAYFCASSPSGFGYTFGSGTRLTVV.

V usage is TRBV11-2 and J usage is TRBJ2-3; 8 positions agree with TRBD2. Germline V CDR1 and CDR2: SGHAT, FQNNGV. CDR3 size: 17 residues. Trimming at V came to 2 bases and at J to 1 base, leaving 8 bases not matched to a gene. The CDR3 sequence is CASSLSRTGGGTDTQYF. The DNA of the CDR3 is TGTGCCAGCAGCTTATCCCGGACGGGAGGGGGCACAGATACGCAGTATTTT.

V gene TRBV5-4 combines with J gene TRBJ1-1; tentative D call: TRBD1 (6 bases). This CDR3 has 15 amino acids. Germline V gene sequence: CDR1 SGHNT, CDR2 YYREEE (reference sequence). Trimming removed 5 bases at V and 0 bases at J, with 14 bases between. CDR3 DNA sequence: TGTGCCAGCAGAGATGAACAGGGAGTGAACACTGAAGCTTTCTTT. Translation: CASRDEQGVNTEAFF.

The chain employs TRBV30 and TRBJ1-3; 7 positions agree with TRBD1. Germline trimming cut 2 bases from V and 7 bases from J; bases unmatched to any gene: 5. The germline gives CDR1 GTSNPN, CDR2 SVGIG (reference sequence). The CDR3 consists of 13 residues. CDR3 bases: TGTGCCTGGAGTCCGGACAGGTGGAACACCATATATTTT. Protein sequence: CAWSPDRWNTIYF.

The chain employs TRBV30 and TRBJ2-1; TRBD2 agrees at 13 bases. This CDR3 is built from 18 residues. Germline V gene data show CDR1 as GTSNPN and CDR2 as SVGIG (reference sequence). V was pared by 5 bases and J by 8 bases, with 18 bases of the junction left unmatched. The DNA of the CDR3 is TGTGCCTGGGATCCTCCTCGTGGACTAGCGGGGGTAGGGTATGAGCAGTTCTTC. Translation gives CAWDPPRGLAGVGYEQFF.

In nucleotides, the CDR3 is TGTGCCAGCAGTTCATGGGGGGGGACTGAAGCTTTCTTT. The encoded protein is CASSSWGGTEAFF. The chain uses TRBV6-6 and TRBJ1-1; a weak D match, TRBD1 (5 bases). This CDR3 comprises 13 residues. Germline-derived CDR1 and CDR2 are MNHNY and SVGAGI (reference sequence). The V and J ends lost 4 bases and 5 bases respectively, with 11 bases between them.

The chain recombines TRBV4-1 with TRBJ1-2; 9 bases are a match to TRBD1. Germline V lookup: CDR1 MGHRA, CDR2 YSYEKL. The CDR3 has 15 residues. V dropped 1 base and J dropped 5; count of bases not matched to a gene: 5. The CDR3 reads CASSQGTGEEYGYTF. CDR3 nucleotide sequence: TGCGCCAGCAGCCAAGGGACAGGGGAGGAATATGGCTACACCTTC.

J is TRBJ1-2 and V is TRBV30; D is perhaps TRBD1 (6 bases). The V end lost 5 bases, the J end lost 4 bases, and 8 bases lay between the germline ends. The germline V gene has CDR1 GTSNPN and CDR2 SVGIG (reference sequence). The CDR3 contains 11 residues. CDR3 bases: TGTGCCTGGTTAGGGGGCTATGGCTACACCTTC. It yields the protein CAWLGGYGYTF. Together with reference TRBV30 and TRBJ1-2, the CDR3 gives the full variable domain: SQTIHQWPATLVQPVGSPLSLECTVEGTSNPNLYWYRQAAGRGLQLLFYSVGIGQISSEVPQNLSASRPQDRQFILSSKKLLLSDSGFYLCAWLGGYGYTFGSGTRLTVV.

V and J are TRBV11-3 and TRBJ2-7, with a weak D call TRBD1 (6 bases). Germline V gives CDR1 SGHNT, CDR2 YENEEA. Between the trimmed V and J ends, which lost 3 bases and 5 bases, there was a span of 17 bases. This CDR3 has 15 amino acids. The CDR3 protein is CASSFRQDSAHEQYF. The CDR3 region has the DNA TGTGCCAGCAGCTTTCGACAGGATTCTGCCCACGAGCAGTACTTC.

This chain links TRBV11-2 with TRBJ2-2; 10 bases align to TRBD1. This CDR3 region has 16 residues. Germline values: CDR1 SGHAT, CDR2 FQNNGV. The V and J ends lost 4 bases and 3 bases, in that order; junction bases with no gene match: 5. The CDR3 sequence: CASSYDRGRDTGELFF. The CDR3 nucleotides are TGTGCCAGCAGCTACGACAGGGGGCGCGACACCGGGGAGCTGTTTTTT.

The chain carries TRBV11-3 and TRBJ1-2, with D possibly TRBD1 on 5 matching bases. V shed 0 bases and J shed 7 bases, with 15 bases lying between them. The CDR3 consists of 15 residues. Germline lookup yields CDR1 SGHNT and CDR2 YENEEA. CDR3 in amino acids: CASSLDHSGFIGYTF. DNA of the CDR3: TGTGCCAGCAGCTTAGATCACTCAGGGTTTATTGGCTACACCTTC.